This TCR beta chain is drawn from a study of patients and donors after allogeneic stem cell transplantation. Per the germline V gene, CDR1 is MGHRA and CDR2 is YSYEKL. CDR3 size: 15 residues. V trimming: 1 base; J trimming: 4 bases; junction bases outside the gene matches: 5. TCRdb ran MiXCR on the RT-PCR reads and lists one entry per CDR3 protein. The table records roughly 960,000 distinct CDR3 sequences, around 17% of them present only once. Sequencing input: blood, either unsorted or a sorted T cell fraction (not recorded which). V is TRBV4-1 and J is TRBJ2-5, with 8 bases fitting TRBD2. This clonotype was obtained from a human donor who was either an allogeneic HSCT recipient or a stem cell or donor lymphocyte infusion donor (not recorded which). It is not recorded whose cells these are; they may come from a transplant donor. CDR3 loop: CASSQVLAGAETQYF. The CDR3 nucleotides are TGCGCCAGCAGCCAAGTTCTAGCGGGCGCAGAGACCCAGTACTTC.